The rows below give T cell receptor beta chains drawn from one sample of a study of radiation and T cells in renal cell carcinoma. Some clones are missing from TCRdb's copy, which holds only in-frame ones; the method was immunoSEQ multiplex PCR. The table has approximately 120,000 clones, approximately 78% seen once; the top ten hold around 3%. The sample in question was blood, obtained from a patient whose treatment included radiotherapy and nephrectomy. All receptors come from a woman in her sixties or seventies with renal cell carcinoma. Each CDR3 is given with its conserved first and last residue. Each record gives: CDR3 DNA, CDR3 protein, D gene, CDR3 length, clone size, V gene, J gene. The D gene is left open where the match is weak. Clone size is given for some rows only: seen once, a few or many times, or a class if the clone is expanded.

DNA: TGTGCCAGCAGCTTGGATCAGTATCCAGGCGCTTTCTTT
CDR3: CASSLDQYPGAFF
D: NA
length: 13
size: NA
V: TRBV5-4
J: TRBJ1-1

DNA: TGTGCCAGCAGCTTAGGGGGCAGGGTTGGCACAGATACGCAGTATTTT
CDR3: CASSLGGRVGTDTQYF
D: NA
length: 16
size: NA
V: TRBV7-9
J: TRBJ2-3

DNA: TGTGCCAGCAGCACCGGACTAGCTGACCTTCAAGAGACCCAGTACTTC
CDR3: CASSTGLADLQETQYF
D: TRBD2
length: 16
size: few
V: TRBV9
J: TRBJ2-5

DNA: TGTGCCAGTACCAACGATAGGACAGGGGGCCGCTATGGCTACACCTTC
CDR3: CASTNDRTGGRYGYTF
D: TRBD1
length: 16
size: NA
V: TRBV19
J: TRBJ1-2

DNA: TGTGCCAGCAGCTCAAATCTTGATGGGGACAGCCATAATTCACCCCTCCACTTT
CDR3: CASSSNLDGDSHNSPLHF
D: TRBD1
length: 18
size: NA
V: TRBV27
J: TRBJ1-6

DNA: TGTGCCAGCTCACCATTCGCAGGGGAGGTAAATGAGCAGTTCTTC
CDR3: CASSPFAGEVNEQFF
D: NA
length: 15
size: NA
V: TRBV18
J: TRBJ2-1

DNA: TGTGCCAGTAGTATATTAGGGGGCGCGGATGGCTACACCTTC
CDR3: CASSILGGADGYTF
D: TRBD1
length: 14
size: NA
V: TRBV19
J: TRBJ1-2

DNA: TGCGCCAGCAGCTTTGATGCAGGGGGAAGCTACGAGCAGTACTTC
CDR3: CASSFDAGGSYEQYF
D: TRBD1
length: 15
size: NA
V: TRBV5-1
J: TRBJ2-7

DNA: TGTGCCAGTAGTTCCCTAGCGGAGCCCTACGAGCAGTACTTC
CDR3: CASSSLAEPYEQYF
D: TRBD2
length: 14
size: NA
V: TRBV19
J: TRBJ2-7

DNA: TGTGCCAGCATGTCGGCGAGCTCCTACGAGCAGTACTTC
CDR3: CASMSASSYEQYF
D: NA
length: 13
size: few
V: TRBV7-8
J: TRBJ2-7

DNA: TGTGCCAGCAGCTTCCAGGGGTCGGGTAATTCACCCCTCCACTTT
CDR3: CASSFQGSGNSPLHF
D: NA
length: 15
size: NA
V: TRBV5-4
J: TRBJ1-6

DNA: TGTGCCAGCAGCTTAGGAGGGTTTGAGCAGTTCTTC
CDR3: CASSLGGFEQFF
D: NA
length: 12
size: NA
V: TRBV7-6
J: TRBJ2-1

DNA: TGTGCCAGCAGTTTATCGTATAGCCAGCGCTATGGCTACACCTTC
CDR3: CASSLSYSQRYGYTF
D: NA
length: 15
size: NA
V: TRBV27
J: TRBJ1-2

DNA: TGTGCCAGCTCGCGGGCAGGCCGTAACTATGGCTACACCTTC
CDR3: CASSRAGRNYGYTF
D: NA
length: 14
size: NA
V: TRBV11-2
J: TRBJ1-2